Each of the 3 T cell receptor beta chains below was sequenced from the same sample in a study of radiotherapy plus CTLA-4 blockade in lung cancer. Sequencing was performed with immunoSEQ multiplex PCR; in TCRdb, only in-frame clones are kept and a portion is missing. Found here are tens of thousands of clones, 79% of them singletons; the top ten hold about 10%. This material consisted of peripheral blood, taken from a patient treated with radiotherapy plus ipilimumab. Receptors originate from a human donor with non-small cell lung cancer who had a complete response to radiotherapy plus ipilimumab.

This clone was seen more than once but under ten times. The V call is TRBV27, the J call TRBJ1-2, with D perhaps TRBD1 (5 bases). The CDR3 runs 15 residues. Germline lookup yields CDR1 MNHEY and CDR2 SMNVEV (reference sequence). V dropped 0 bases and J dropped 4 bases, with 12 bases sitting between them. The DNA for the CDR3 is TGTGCCAGCAGTTTATCAGGGGTCATCGGCTATGGCTACACCTTC. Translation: CASSLSGVIGYGYTF.

Here the CDR3 DNA reads TGTGCCATCAGTGAGATGGGGTGGGGCACTGAAGCTTTCTTT. Translated, it gives CAISEMGWGTEAFF. The rearrangement uses TRBV10-3 and TRBJ1-1; no clear D. Trimming stripped 2 bases from V and 4 bases from J, with 11 bases between. Per the germline V gene, CDR1 is ENHRY and CDR2 is SYGVKD. This CDR3 region has 14 residues.

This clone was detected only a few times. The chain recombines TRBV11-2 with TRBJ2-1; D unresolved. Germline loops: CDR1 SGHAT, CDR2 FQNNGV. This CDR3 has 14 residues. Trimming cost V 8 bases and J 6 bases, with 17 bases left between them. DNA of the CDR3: TGTGCCAGCTTAAACCGGCGACTTTCCAATGAGCAGTTCTTC. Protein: CASLNRRLSNEQFF.